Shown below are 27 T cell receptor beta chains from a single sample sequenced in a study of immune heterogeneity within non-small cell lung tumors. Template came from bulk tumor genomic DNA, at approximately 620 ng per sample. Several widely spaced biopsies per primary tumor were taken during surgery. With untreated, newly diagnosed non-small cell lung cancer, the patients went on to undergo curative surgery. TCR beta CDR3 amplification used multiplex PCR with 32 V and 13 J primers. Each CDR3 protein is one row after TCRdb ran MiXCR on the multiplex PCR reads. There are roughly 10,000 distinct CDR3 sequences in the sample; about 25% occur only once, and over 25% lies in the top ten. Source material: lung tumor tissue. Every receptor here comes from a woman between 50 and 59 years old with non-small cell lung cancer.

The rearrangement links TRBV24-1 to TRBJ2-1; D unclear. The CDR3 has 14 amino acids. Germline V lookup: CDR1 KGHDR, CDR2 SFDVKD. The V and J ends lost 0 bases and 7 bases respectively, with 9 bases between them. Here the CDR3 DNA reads TGTGCCACCAGTGATTTGGGCTCGACTAATGAGCAGTTCTTC. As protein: CATSDLGSTNEQFF.

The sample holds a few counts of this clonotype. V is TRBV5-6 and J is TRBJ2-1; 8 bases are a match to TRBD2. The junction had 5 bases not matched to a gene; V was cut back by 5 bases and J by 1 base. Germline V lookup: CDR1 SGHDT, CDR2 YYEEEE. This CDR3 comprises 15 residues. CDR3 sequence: CASSEKRESYNEQFF. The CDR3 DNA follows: TGTGCCAGCAGTGAAAAGCGGGAGTCCTACAATGAGCAGTTCTTC.

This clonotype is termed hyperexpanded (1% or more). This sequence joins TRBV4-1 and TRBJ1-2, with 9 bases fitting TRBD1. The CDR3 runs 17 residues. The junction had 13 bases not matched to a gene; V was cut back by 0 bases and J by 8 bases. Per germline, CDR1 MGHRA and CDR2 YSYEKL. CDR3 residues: CASSQDWGTGGAGGYTF. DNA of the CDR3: TGCGCCAGCAGCCAAGATTGGGGCACAGGGGGCGCGGGAGGCTACACCTTC.

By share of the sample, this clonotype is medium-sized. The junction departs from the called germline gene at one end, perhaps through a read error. The CDR3 DNA is TGCAGTGCTGGAGAGCGGGGCACCTCTGAAGCTTTCTTT. The encoded protein is CSAGERGTSEAFF. The chain recombines TRBV20-1 with TRBJ1-1; TRBD1 is a possible D gene (5 bases). Germline CDR1 and CDR2: DFQATT and SNEGSKA (reference sequence). This CDR3 spans 13 amino acids.

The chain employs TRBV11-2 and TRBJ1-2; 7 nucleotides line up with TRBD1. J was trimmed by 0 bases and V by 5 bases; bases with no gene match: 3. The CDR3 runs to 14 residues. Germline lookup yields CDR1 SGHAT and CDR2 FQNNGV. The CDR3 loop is CASSRGQSNYGYTF. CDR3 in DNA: TGTGCCAGCAGCCGGGGACAGTCTAACTATGGCTACACCTTC.

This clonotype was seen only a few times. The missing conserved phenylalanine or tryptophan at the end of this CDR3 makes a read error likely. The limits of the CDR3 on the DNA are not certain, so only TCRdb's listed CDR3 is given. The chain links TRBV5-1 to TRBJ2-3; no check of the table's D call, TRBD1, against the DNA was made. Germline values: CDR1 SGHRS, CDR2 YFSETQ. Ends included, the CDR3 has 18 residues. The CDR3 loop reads CASSLGSGQSHYEQYFGP.

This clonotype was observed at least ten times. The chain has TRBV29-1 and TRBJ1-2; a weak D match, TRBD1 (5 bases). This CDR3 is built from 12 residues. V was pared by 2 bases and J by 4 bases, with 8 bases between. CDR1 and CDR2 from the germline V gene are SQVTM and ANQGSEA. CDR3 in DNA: TGCAGCGTTGAAACAGGCTCCTATGGCTACACCTTC. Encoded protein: CSVETGSYGYTF. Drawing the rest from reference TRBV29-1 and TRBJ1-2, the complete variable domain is SAVISQKPSRDICQRGTSLTIQCQVDSQVTMMFWYRQQPGQSLTLIATANQGSEATYESGFVIDKFPISRPNLTFSTLTVSNMSPEDSSIYLCSVETGSYGYTFGSGTRLTVV.

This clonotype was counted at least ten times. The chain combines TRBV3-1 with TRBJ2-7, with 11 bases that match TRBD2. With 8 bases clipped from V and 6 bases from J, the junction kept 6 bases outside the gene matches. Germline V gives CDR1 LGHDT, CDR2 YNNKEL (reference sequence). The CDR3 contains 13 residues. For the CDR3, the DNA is TGTGCCAGCGGAGGGCTAGCGGGAGGCGAGCAGTACTTC. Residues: CASGGLAGGEQYF.

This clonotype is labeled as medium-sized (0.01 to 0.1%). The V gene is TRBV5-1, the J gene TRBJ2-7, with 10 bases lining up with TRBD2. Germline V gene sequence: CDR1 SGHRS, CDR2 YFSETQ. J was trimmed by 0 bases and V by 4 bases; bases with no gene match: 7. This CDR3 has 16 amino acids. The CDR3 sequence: CASSLLAGASSYEQYF. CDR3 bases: TGCGCCAGCAGCCTTCTAGCGGGAGCGAGCTCCTACGAGCAGTACTTC.

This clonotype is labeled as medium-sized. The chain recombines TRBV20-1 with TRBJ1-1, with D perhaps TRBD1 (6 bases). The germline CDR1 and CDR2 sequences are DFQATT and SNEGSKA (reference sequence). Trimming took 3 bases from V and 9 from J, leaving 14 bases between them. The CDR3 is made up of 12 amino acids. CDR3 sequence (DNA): TGCAGTGCTAGGAGGGGGGACGGAAAAGCTTTCTTT. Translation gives CSARRGDGKAFF.

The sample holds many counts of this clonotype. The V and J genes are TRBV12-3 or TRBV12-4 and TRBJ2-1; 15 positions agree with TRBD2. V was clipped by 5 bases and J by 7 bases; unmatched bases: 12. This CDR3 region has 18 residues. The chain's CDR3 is CASSRLGLAGGGWNEQFF. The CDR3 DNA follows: TGTGCCAGCAGTAGACTCGGACTAGCGGGAGGGGGGTGGAATGAGCAGTTCTTC.

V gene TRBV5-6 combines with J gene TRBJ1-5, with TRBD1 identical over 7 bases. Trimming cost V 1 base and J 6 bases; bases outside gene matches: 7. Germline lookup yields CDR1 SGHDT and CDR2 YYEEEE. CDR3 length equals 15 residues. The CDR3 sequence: CASSLYRGACQPQHF. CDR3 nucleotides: TGTGCCAGCAGCTTGTACAGGGGTGCCTGTCAGCCCCAGCATTTT.

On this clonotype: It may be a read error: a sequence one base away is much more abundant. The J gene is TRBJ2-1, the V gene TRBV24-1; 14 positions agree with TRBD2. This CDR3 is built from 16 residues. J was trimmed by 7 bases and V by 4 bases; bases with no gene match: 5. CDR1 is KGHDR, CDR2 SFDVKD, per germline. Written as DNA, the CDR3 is TGTGCCACCAGTGACTCCAGGACTAGCGGGAGGAATGAGCAGTTCTTC. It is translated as CATSDSRTSGRNEQFF.

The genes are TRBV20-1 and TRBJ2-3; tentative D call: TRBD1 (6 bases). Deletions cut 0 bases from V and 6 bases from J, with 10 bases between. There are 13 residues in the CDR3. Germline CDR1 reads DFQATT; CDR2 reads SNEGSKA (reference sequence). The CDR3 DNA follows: TGCAGTGCTAGAGATGGTAGGGGGGATACGCAGTATTTT. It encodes CSARDGRGDTQYF.

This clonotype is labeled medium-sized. The CDR3 DNA sequence: TGTGCCAGTAGTATATGGGATATCCCCTACGAGCAGTACTTC. Encoded protein: CASSIWDIPYEQYF. This sequence joins TRBV19 and TRBJ2-7; D is undetermined. V shed 2 bases and J shed 2 bases, with 10 bases lying between them. Per the germline V gene, CDR1 is LNHDA and CDR2 is SQIVND (reference sequence). The CDR3 runs to 14 residues.

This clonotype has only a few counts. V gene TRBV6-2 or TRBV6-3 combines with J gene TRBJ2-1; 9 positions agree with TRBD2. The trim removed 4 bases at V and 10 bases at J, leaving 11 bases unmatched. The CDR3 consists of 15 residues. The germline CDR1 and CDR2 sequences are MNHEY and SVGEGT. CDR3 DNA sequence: TGTGCCAGCAGTTTTGGCGGGAGGGCCGGGGGAGAGCAGTTCTTC. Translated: CASSFGGRAGGEQFF.

This chain's CDR3 is CAISEPGAGVKDTQYF. Here the CDR3 DNA reads TGTGCCATCAGTGAACCCGGGGCGGGAGTTAAAGATACGCAGTATTTT. V and J are TRBV10-3 and TRBJ2-3; TRBD2 aligns across 7 bases. Per germline, CDR1 ENHRY and CDR2 SYGVKD. The trim removed 3 bases at V and 5 bases at J, leaving 11 bases unmatched. The CDR3 runs 16 residues.

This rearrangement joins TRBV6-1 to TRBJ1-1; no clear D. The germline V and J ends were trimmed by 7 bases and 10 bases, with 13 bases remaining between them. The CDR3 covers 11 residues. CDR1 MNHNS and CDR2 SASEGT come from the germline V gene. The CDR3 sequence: CASNNMAVAFF. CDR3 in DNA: TGTGCCAGCAACAACATGGCGGTAGCTTTCTTT.

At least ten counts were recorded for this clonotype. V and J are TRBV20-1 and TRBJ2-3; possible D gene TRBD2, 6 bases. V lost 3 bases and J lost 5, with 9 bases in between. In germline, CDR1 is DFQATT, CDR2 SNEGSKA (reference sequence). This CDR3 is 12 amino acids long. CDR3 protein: CSASGGLDTQYF. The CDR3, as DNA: TGCAGTGCTAGTGGGGGGTTAGATACGCAGTATTTT.

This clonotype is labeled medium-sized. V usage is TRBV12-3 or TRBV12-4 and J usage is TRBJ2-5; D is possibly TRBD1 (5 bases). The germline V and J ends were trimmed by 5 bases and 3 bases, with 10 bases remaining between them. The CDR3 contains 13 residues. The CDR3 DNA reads TGTGCCAGCAGTCCGAGCAGGGAAGAGACCCAGTACTTC. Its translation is CASSPSREETQYF.

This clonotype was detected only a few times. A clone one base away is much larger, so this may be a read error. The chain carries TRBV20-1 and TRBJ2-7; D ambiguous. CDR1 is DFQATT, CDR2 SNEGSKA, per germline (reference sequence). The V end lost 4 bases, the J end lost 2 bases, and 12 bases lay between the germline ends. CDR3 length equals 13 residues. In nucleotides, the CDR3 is TGCAGTGCTATGATGGTACAGCCCTACGAGCAGTACTTC. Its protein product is CSAMMVQPYEQYF.

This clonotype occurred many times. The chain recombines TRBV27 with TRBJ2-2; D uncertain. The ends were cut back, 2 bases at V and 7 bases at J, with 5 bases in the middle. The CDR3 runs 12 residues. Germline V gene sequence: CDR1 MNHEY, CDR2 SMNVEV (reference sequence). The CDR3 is CASSLTGGELFF. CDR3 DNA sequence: TGTGCCAGCAGTTTAACCGGCGGGGAGCTGTTTTTT.

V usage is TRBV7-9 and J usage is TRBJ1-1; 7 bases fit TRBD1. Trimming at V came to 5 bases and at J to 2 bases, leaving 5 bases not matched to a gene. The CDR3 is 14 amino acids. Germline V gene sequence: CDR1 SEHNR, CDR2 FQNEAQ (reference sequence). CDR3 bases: TGTGCCAGCAGCCGGGGACAGTCTAACACTGAAGCTTTCTTT. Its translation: CASSRGQSNTEAFF.

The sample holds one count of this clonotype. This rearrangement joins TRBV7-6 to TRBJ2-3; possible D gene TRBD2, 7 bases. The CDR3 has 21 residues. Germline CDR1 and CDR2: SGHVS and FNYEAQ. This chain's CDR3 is CARSLVGGGGGGPNSTDTQYF. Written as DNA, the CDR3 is TGTGCGAGGAGCTTAGTGGGGGGGGGGGGGGGGGGGCCAAATAGCACAGATACGCAGTATTTT.

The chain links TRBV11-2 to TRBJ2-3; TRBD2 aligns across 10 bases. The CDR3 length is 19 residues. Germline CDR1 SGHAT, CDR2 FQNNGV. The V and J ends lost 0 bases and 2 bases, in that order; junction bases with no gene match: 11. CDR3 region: CASSLDPAGTSEHTDTQYF. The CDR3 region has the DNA TGTGCCAGCAGCTTAGACCCGGCCGGGACTAGCGAACACACAGATACGCAGTATTTT.

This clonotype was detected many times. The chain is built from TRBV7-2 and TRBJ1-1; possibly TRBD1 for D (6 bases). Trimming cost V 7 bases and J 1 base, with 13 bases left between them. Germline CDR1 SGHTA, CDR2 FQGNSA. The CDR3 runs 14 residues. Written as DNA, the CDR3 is TGTGCCAGCACTTTTAAAGGGGGGAACACTGAAGCTTTCTTT. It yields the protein CASTFKGGNTEAFF.

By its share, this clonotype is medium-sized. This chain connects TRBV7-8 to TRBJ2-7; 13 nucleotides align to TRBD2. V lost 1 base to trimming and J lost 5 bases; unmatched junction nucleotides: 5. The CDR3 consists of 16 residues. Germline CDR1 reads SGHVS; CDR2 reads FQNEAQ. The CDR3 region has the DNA TGTGCCAGCAGCTTAGGGGGACTAGCGGGATTAAACGAGCAGTACTTC. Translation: CASSLGGLAGLNEQYF.